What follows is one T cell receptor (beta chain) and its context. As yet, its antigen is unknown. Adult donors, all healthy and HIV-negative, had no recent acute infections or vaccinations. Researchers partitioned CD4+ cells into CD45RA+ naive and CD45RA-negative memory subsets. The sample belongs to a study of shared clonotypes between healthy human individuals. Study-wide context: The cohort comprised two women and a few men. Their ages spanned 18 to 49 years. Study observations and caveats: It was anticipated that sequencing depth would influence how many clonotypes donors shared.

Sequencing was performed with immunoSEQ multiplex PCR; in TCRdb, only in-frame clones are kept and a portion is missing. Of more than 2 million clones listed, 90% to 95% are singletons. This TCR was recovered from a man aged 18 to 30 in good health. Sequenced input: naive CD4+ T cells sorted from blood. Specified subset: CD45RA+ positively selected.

The CDR3 loop is CASSGAQWTQPQHF. CDR3 nucleotide sequence: TGTGCCAGCAGTGGTGCTCAATGGACCCAGCCCCAGCATTTT. The chain combines TRBV2 with TRBJ1-5; D is ambiguous. In germline, CDR1 is SNHLY, CDR2 FYNNEI. With 4 bases removed from V and 7 bases from J, the gap between germline ends came to 14 bases. This CDR3 region has 14 residues.